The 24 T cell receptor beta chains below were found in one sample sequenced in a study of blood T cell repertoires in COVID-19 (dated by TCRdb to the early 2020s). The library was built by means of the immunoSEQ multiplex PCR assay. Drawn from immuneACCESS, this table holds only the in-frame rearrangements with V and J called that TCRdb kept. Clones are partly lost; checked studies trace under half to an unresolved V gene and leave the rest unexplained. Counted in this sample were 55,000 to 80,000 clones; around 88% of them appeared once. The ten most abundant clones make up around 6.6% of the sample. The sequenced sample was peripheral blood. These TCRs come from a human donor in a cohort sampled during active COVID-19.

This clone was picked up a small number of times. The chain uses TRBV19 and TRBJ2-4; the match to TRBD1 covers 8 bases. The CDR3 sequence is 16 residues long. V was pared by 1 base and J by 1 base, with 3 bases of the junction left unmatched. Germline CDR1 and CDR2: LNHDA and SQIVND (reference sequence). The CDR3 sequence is CASSIARQGAKNIQYF. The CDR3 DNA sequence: TGTGCCAGTAGTATAGCAAGACAGGGGGCCAAAAACATTCAGTACTTC.

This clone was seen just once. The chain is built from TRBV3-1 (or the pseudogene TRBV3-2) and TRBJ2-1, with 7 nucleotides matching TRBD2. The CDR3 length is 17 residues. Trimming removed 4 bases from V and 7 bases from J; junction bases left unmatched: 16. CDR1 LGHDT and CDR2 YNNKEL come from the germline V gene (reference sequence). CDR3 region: CASSPEYGLAGLNEQFF. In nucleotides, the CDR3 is TGTGCCAGCAGCCCAGAATACGGGTTAGCGGGTCTGAATGAGCAGTTCTTC.

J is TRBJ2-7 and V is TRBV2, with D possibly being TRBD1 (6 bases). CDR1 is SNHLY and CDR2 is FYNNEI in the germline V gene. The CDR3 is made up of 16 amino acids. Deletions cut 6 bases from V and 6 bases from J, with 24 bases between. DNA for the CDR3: TGTGCCAGCAGCGCCCTCCGGGCAGGGGCTAACCGCGAGCAGTACTTC. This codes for CASSALRAGANREQYF.

The CDR3 region is CASSQGLERGLQETQYF. DNA for the CDR3: TGTGCCAGCAGCCAGGGGTTAGAGCGGGGGTTGCAAGAGACCCAGTACTTC. The chain has TRBV7-8 and TRBJ2-5; 8 bases line up with TRBD2. The CDR3 spans 17 residues. Germline V gene sequence: CDR1 SGHVS, CDR2 FQNEAQ. Trimming took 5 bases from V and 2 from J; bases not matched to a gene: 13.

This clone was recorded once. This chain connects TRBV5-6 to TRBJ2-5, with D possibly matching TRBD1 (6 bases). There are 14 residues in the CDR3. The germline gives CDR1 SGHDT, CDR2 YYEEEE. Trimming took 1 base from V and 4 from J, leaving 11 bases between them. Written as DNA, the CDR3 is TGTGCCAGCAGCTTGAACAGGGTGGCAGAGACCCAGTACTTC. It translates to CASSLNRVAETQYF.

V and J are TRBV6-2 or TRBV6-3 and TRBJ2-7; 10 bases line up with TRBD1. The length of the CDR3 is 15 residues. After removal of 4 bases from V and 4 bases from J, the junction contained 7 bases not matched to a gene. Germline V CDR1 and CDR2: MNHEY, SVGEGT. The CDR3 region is CASSSRDRGKYEQYF. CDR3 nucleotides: TGTGCCAGCAGTTCCCGGGACAGGGGAAAGTACGAGCAGTACTTC.

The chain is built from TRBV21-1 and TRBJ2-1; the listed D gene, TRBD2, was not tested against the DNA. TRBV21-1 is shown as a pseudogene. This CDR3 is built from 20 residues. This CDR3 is CASSQNRLAGGLIVCNEQFF. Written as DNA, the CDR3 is TGTGCCAGCAGCCAAAATAGGCTAGCGGGGGGGCTAATAGTCTGCAATGAGCAGTTCTTC.

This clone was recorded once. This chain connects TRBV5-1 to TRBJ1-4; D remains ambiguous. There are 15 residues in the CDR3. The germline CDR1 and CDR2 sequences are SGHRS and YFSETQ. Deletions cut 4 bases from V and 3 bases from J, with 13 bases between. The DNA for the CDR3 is TGCGCCAGCAGCCCGGTGGGAGGTTCTAATGAAAAACTGTTTTTT. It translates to CASSPVGGSNEKLFF.

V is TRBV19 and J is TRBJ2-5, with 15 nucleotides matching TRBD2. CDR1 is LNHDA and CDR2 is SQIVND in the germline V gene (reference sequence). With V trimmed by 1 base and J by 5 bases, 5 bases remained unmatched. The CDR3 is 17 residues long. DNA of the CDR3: TGTGCCAGTAGTATAGTCCAGGGACTAGCGGGGGGCGAGACCCAGTACTTC. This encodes CASSIVQGLAGGETQYF.

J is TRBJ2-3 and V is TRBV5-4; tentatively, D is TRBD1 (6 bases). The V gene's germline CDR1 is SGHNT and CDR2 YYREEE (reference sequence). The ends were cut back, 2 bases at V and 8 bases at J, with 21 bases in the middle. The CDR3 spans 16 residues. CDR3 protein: CASSLNPTRGVGTQYF. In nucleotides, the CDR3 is TGTGCCAGCAGCTTAAACCCGACCAGGGGAGTCGGTACGCAGTATTTT.

CDR3 sequence reads: CASSFPGQGADTQYF. The CDR3 DNA sequence: TGTGCCAGCAGTTTCCCGGGACAGGGGGCAGATACGCAGTATTTT. The V call is TRBV2, the J call TRBJ2-3; 11 bases agree with TRBD1. The CDR3 length is 15 residues. Losses at the gene ends were 5 bases for V and 4 bases for J; bases not matched to a gene: 5. Germline CDR1 is SNHLY and CDR2 is FYNNEI. Combining the CDR3 with reference TRBV2 and TRBJ2-3 gives the whole variable domain EPEVTQTPSHQVTQMGQEVILRCVPISNHLYFYWYRQILGQKVEFLVSFYNNEISEKSEIFDDQFSVERPDGSNFTLKIRSTKLEDSAMYFCASSFPGQGADTQYFGPGTRLTVL.

Here the CDR3 reads CASSLGRGTGPGNTIYF. The CDR3 DNA reads TGTGCCAGCAGCTTAGGTAGAGGGACTGGGCCCGGAAACACCATATATTTT. The chain has TRBV7-9 and TRBJ1-3; D possibly corresponds to TRBD1 (5 bases). V shed 1 base and J shed 4 bases, with 17 bases lying between them. This CDR3 has 17 amino acids. Germline V gives CDR1 SEHNR, CDR2 FQNEAQ (reference sequence).

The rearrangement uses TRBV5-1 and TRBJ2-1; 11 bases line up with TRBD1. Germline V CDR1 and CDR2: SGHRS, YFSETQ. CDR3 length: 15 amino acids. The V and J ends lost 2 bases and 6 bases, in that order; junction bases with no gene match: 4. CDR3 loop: CASSFAGTGGNEQFF. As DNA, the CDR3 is TGCGCCAGCAGCTTCGCCGGGACAGGGGGCAATGAGCAGTTCTTC.

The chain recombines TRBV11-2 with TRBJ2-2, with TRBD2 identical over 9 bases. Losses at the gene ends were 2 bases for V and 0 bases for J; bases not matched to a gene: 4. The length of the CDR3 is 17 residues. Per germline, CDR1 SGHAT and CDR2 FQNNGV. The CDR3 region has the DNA TGTGCCAGCAGCTTACTAGCGGGGAGAGCGAACACCGGGGAGCTGTTTTTT. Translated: CASSLLAGRANTGELFF.

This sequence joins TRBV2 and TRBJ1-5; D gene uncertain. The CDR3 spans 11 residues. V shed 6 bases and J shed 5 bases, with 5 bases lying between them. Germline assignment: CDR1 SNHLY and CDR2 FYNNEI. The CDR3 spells CASSLHQPQHF. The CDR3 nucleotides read TGTGCCAGCAGCCTCCATCAGCCCCAGCATTTT.

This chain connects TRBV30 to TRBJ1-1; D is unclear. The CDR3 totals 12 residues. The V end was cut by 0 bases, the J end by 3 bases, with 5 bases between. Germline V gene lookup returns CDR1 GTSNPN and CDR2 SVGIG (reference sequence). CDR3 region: CAWSVRDTEAFF. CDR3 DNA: TGTGCCTGGAGTGTACGGGACACTGAAGCTTTCTTT. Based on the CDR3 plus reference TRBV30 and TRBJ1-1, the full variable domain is SQTIHQWPATLVQPVGSPLSLECTVEGTSNPNLYWYRQAAGRGLQLLFYSVGIGQISSEVPQNLSASRPQDRQFILSSKKLLLSDSGFYLCAWSVRDTEAFFGQGTRLTVV.

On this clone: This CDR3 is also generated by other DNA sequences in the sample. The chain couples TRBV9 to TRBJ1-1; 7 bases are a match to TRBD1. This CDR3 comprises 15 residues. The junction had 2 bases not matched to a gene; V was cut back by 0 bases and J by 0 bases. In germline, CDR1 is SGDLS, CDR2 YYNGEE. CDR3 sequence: CASSVEGGLNTEAFF. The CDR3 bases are TGTGCCAGCAGCGTAGAAGGGGGCTTGAACACTGAAGCTTTCTTT.

CDR3 protein: CAWSVRRSYTF. In DNA, the CDR3 is TGTGCCTGGAGTGTAAGGAGAAGCTACACCTTC. The genes are TRBV30 and TRBJ1-2; unclear D gene. The V gene's germline CDR1 is GTSNPN and CDR2 SVGIG (reference sequence). The ends were cut back, 0 bases at V and 9 bases at J, with 8 bases in the middle. This CDR3 is 11 amino acids long.

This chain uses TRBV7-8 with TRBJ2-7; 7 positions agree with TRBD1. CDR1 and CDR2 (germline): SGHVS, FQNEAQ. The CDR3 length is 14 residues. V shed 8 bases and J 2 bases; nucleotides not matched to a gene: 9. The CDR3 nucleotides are TGTGCCAGCGCCCCGACAGGGTTTACCTACGAGCAGTACTTC. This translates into CASAPTGFTYEQYF.

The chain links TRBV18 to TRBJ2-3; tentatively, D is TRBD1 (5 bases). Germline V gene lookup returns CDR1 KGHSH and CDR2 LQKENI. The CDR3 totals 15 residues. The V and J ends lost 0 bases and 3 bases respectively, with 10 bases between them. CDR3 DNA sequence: TGTGCCAGCTCACCACCGGCAGGGTCGACAGATACGCAGTATTTT. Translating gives CASSPPAGSTDTQYF. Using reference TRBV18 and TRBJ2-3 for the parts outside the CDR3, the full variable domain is NAGVMQNPRHLVRRRGQEARLRCSPMKGHSHVYWYRQLPEEGLKFMVYLQKENIIDESGMPKERFSAEFPKEGPSILRIQQVVRGDSAAYFCASSPPAGSTDTQYFGPGTRLTVL.

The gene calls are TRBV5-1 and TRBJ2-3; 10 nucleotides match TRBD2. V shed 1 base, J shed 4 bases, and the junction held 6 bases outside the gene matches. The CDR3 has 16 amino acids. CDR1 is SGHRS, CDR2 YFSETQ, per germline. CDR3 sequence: CASSLTSGETSDTQYF. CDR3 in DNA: TGCGCCAGCAGCTTGACTAGCGGGGAAACTTCAGATACGCAGTATTTT.

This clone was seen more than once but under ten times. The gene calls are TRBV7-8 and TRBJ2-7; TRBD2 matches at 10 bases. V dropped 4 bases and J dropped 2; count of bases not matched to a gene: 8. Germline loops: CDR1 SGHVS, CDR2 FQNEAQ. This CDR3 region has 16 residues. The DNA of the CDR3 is TGTGCCAGCAGCTCAATAACTAGCGGGACACCCTACGAGCAGTACTTC. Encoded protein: CASSSITSGTPYEQYF. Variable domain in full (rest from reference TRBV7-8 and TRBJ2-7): GAGVSQSPRYKVAKRGQDVALRCDPISGHVSLFWYQQALGQGPEFLTYFQNEAQLDKSGLPSDRFFAERPEGSVSTLKIQRTQQEDSAVYLCASSSITSGTPYEQYFGPGTRLTVT.

The CDR3 coding sequence is TGTGCCAGCACTAGGAACGGATTTGAAGCTTTCTTT. Protein sequence: CASTRNGFEAFF. The V gene is TRBV2, the J gene TRBJ1-1; D remains ambiguous. The CDR3 contains 12 residues. Trimming removed 7 bases from V and 7 bases from J, with 13 bases in between. Germline V lookup: CDR1 SNHLY, CDR2 FYNNEI.

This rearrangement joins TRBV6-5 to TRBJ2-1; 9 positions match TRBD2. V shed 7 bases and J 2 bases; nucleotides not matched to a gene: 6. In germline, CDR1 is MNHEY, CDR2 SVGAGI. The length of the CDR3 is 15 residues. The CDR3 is CASTRTSATYNEQFF. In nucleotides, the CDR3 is TGTGCCAGCACCCGGACTAGCGCAACCTACAATGAGCAGTTCTTC.